This is a list of T cell receptor beta chains from one sample in a study of regulatory T cells in long-lasting Graves disease. MiXCR was run by TCRdb on the multiplex PCR reads, yielding one entry per CDR3 protein. The table includes hundreds of thousands of distinct CDR3 sequences, around 16% detected once. The data also belong to a second study, concerning T cells in Graves' hyperthyroidism and ophthalmopathy.

The specimen was peripheral blood mononuclear cells (PBMCs), collected at new diagnosis, from a patient treated with antithyroid drugs. The receptors were gathered from a woman aged 35 to 59 with Graves disease. Both conserved end residues are part of each CDR3. The D gene is left open where the match is weak. For some rows the clone size is stated as once, few or many, or as a class when expanded; others skip it.

abundance	d_gene	v_gene	j_gene	CDR3nt	CDR3aa
many	.	TRBV9	TRBJ1-6	TGTGCCAGCAGCGTTCAGGGGCGGAATTCACCCCTCCACTTT	CASSVQGRNSPLHF
many	TRBD1	TRBV6-5	TRBJ2-7	TGTGCCAGCAGTTACGGGGACAGGGGGGGGGAGCAGTACTTC	CASSYGDRGGEQYF
few	.	TRBV15	TRBJ2-3	TGTGCCACCAGCAGCCCCGCGGGGGCGAGGGATACGCAGTATTTT	CATSSPAGARDTQYF
many	.	TRBV29-1	TRBJ2-1	TGCAGCGTTGGGGGCAATGAGCAGTTCTTC	CSVGGNEQFF
.	TRBD1	TRBV4-1	TRBJ2-3	TGCGCCAGCAGCCAAGACCCAGGGGGAGCAGATACGCAGTATTTT	CASSQDPGGADTQYF
.	.	TRBV18	TRBJ2-5	TGTGCCAGCTCACTTGGACACCGTTCTCCTCAAGAGACCCAGTACTTC	CASSLGHRSPQETQYF
many	.	TRBV28	TRBJ1-2	TGTGCCAGCAGTTTCACAGAGTATGGCTACACCTTC	CASSFTEYGYTF
many	TRBD2	TRBV20-1	TRBJ2-3	TGCAGTGCTGCCGGGACTAGCGGCACCACAGATACGCAGTATTTT	CSAAGTSGTTDTQYF
.	TRBD1	TRBV7-9	TRBJ1-5	TGTGCCAGCAGCCGGACAGGGGAGAATCAGCCCCAGCATTTT	CASSRTGENQPQHF
.	.	TRBV6-1	TRBJ2-7	TGTGCCAGCGTAAAAACTCAGGGGTACGAGCGGTACTTC	CASVKTQGYERYF